The 17 T cell receptor beta chains given below trace back to one sample, sequenced in a study of blood T cell repertoires in COVID-19. The repertoire was sequenced with immunoSEQ multiplex PCR; TCRdb's copy has only in-frame clones and lacks some. The table records 150,000 to 200,000 clones, 86% of them present only once. The sample consisted of peripheral blood. These TCRs come from a man in his fifties with active or convalescent COVID-19.

V is TRBV21-1 and J is TRBJ1-1; the DNA was not compared with TRBD1, the D call given in the table. TRBV21-1 is classified as a pseudogene. This CDR3 is built from 14 residues. The DNA for the CDR3 is TGTGCCAGCAGCATATCAGGGGGTTACACTGAAGCTTTCTTT. Encoded protein: CASSISGGYTEAFF.

J is TRBJ2-1 and V is TRBV9, with 12 positions matching TRBD2. Per germline, CDR1 SGDLS and CDR2 YYNGEE. This CDR3 has 16 residues. Unmatched junction bases numbered 2, after V lost 0 bases and J lost 4 bases. CDR3 DNA: TGTGCCAGCAGCGTAGAACTAGCGGGGGGTTACAATGAGCAGTTCTTC. This gives the protein CASSVELAGGYNEQFF.

Regarding this clone: A read error may produce the germline difference seen at one junction end. The rearrangement uses TRBV4-2 and TRBJ2-5, with D perhaps TRBD2 (6 bases). In germline, CDR1 is LGHNA, CDR2 YNFKEQ. The length of the CDR3 is 13 residues. The CDR3 region is CASSQDEGAEGHF. Written as DNA, the CDR3 is TGTGCCAGCAGCCAAGATGAAGGAGCGGAGGGTCACTTC.

Concerning this clone: This same CDR3 is encoded by further DNA sequences in the sample. The chain links TRBV10-3 to TRBJ1-5; a possible D gene is TRBD1 (5 bases). The CDR3 is 15 amino acids. Germline lookup yields CDR1 ENHRY and CDR2 SYGVKD. V lost 0 bases to trimming and J lost 3 bases, with 9 bases between them. This CDR3 reads CAISESGGDNQPQHF. The DNA for the CDR3 is TGTGCCATCAGTGAGTCAGGAGGGGACAATCAGCCCCAGCATTTT.

This clone is a singleton in its sample. The chain combines TRBV28 with TRBJ1-2, with 11 bases matching TRBD1. In germline, CDR1 is MDHEN, CDR2 SYDVKM. V lost 6 bases and J lost 4; bases outside the gene matches: 4. The CDR3 is made up of 14 amino acids. The CDR3 reads CASRGDRGGYGYTF. The CDR3, as DNA: TGTGCCAGCAGAGGGGACAGGGGGGGCTATGGCTACACCTTC.

J is TRBJ2-5 and V is TRBV20-1, with no clear D. Germline V gives CDR1 DFQATT, CDR2 SNEGSKA (reference sequence). Deletions cut 3 bases from V and 1 base from J, with 3 bases between. The CDR3 has 11 residues. The CDR3 DNA reads TGCAGTGCTAGTCGCCAAGAGACCCAGTACTTC. Translating it yields CSASRQETQYF.

This clone was picked up one time. The chain links TRBV24-1 to TRBJ1-5; perhaps TRBD1 as D (6 bases). Germline V CDR1 and CDR2: KGHDR, SFDVKD. This CDR3 is built from 17 residues. V lost 2 bases, J lost 1 base, and 14 bases lay in between. The CDR3 region has the DNA TGTGCCACCAGTGATTCCCTTCAGGGGACGAGCAATCAGCCCCAGCATTTT. This encodes CATSDSLQGTSNQPQHF.

This clone has just one count. The chain carries TRBV5-1 and TRBJ1-1; D not certain. V lost 2 bases and J lost 3, with 8 bases in between. In germline, CDR1 is SGHRS, CDR2 YFSETQ. The CDR3 is made up of 13 amino acids. CDR3 coding DNA: TGCGCCAGCAGCTTTGAGGGTTACACTGAAGCTTTCTTT. This codes for CASSFEGYTEAFF. The full variable domain, in which reference TRBV5-1 and TRBJ1-1 provide the parts outside the CDR3, is KAGVTQTPRYLIKTRGQQVTLSCSPISGHRSVSWYQQTPGQGLQFLFEYFSETQRNKGNFPGRFSGRQFSNSRSEMNVSTLELGDSALYLCASSFEGYTEAFFGQGTRLTVV.

V is TRBV24-1 and J is TRBJ2-1, with D possibly TRBD2 on 6 matching bases. The CDR3 totals 16 residues. V gave up 5 bases and J gave up 0 bases, with 13 bases separating them. Germline V CDR1 and CDR2: KGHDR, SFDVKD. The CDR3 spells CATSGAIGSSYNEQFF. Here the CDR3 DNA reads TGTGCCACCAGTGGGGCGATCGGGAGCTCCTACAATGAGCAGTTCTTC.

This chain uses TRBV7-3 with TRBJ2-2, with TRBD2 identical over 11 bases. The junction had 9 bases not matched to a gene; V was cut back by 5 bases and J by 7 bases. The CDR3 is made up of 16 amino acids. CDR1 SGHTA and CDR2 FQGTGA come from the germline V gene. The CDR3 reads CASSPALAGAGGELFF. The CDR3 DNA reads TGTGCCAGCAGCCCAGCACTAGCGGGGGCCGGCGGGGAGCTGTTTTTT.

The chain uses TRBV11-2 and TRBJ2-2, with a tentative D call TRBD2 (7 bases). The V and J ends lost 1 base and 6 bases respectively, with 15 bases between them. The CDR3 totals 16 residues. Germline CDR1 reads SGHAT; CDR2 reads FQNNGV. The DNA for the CDR3 is TGTGCCAGCAGCTTAGCCAACTGGGAGGGGGCCGGGGAGCTGTTTTTT. Translation: CASSLANWEGAGELFF.

This chain uses TRBV24-1 with TRBJ2-5; 8 nucleotides match TRBD1. CDR3 length equals 16 residues. Looked up from germline, CDR1 is KGHDR and CDR2 is SFDVKD. V lost 3 bases and J lost 2; bases outside the gene matches: 7. Written as DNA, the CDR3 is TGTGCCACCAGTGATCCTCGGGACAGGATTCAAGAGACCCAGTACTTC. Translated, it gives CATSDPRDRIQETQYF.

The chain couples TRBV12-3 or TRBV12-4 to TRBJ1-4, with D uncertain. With 8 bases removed from V and 7 bases from J, the gap between germline ends came to 14 bases. The length of the CDR3 is 13 residues. CDR3 residues: CASHTGGREKLFF. DNA of the CDR3: TGTGCCAGCCATACCGGCGGGCGTGAAAAACTGTTTTTT.

This chain connects TRBV21-1 to TRBJ2-3; TRBD1, the table's D call, was not compared with the DNA. TRBV21-1 is recorded as a pseudogene. This CDR3 comprises 16 residues. The CDR3 bases are TGTGCCAGCAGCAAAGAGAGACAGGGAGGTTCAGATACGCAGTATTTT. Its translation: CASSKERQGGSDTQYF.

The chain employs TRBV29-1 and TRBJ1-2; TRBD1 might be the D (6 bases). The CDR3 is 15 residues long. With 6 bases removed from V and 4 bases from J, the gap between germline ends came to 21 bases. Looked up from germline, CDR1 is SQVTM and CDR2 is ANQGSEA. The DNA of the CDR3 is TGCAGCGTAGACGCCCCTGGCAGGGGACCCTATGGCTACACCTTC. Protein product: CSVDAPGRGPYGYTF.

This clone was found once. This sequence joins TRBV6-5 and TRBJ2-4; possibly TRBD1 for D (6 bases). CDR1 is MNHEY and CDR2 is SVGAGI in the germline V gene. There are 14 residues in the CDR3. The V and J ends lost 5 bases and 0 bases respectively, with 8 bases between them. The CDR3 loop is CASSRDIAKNIQYF. In nucleotides, the CDR3 is TGTGCCAGCAGTCGGGACATAGCCAAAAACATTCAGTACTTC.

This clone was counted a single time. CDR3 amino acids: CASSQGPGGTEAFF. CDR3 in DNA: TGCGCCAGCAGCCAAGGACCCGGGGGCACTGAAGCTTTCTTT. J is TRBJ1-1 and V is TRBV4-1, with D possibly being TRBD1 (5 bases). In germline, CDR1 is MGHRA, CDR2 YSYEKL. There are 14 residues in the CDR3. Trimming removed 1 base from V and 4 bases from J, with 10 bases in between.